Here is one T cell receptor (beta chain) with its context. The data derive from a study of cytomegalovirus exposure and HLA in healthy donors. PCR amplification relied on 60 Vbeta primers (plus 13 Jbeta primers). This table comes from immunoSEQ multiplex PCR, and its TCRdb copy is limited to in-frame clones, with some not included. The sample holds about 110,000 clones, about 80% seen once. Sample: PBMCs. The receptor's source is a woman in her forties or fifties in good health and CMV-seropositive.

The DNA of the CDR3 is TGCGCCAGCACCTTAGGAGGGGCCACAGATACGCAGTATTTT. Protein product: CASTLGGATDTQYF. The chain employs TRBV5-1 and TRBJ2-3; D is perhaps TRBD2 (6 bases). Trimming took 6 bases from V and 2 from J, leaving 13 bases between them. Germline CDR1 reads SGHRS; CDR2 reads YFSETQ. This CDR3 region has 14 residues.